This T cell receptor beta chain was observed in a study of identical twins. The table lists this clonotype with a few counts. Template switching added a universal primer site; cDNA carried unique molecular identifiers. A single record per CDR3 protein comes from TCRdb applying MiXCR to the 5' RACE reads. The table records around 690,000 distinct CDR3 sequences, less than 25% of them present only once. There are 12 residues in the CDR3. Germline CDR1 and CDR2: DFQATT and SNEGSKA (reference sequence). Trimming took 6 bases from V and 4 from J; bases not matched to a gene: 4. These sequences were also reported in another study, on T cells expressing NK-cell markers. In that study: Seven sequenced donors out of eight were HCMV-seropositive, one seronegative. For six donors, the dominant NKG2C+ clonotypes made up roughly 1.0-8% of their CD8+ T cells.

Sequences were obtained from PBMCs. The chain employs TRBV20-1 and TRBJ2-7; 9 bases match TRBD1. The sequence came from a woman younger than 35 in good health. CDR3 coding DNA: TGCAGTGCCTTGACAGGGGGGTACGAGCAGTACTTC. Protein sequence: CSALTGGYEQYF.